Given below is one T cell receptor beta chain in context. The antigen is not known. The draw of peripheral blood yielded roughly 9.1 milliliters from each donor. These data are taken from a study of blood T cells in healthy people across ages. Findings of the study overall: With naive T cell percentage, TCR beta diversity showed a strong correlation. The study could not conclusively compare naive and antigen-experienced cells, given its unsorted PBMCs.

J gave up 10 bases and V 4 bases, and 14 bases lay outside the gene matches. This CDR3 is 16 amino acids long. Germline V gene lookup returns CDR1 ENHRY and CDR2 SYGVKD. Then a second PCR, running about 6 to 12 cycles, was carried out with a sample-barcoded 5' primer and a J-beta primer mix. Every single cDNA molecule received a tag from a template-switch adaptor with 12 random nucleotides. One entry per CDR3 protein results from TCRdb running MiXCR on the 5' RACE reads. The table lists about 640,000 distinct CDR3 sequences, about 30% of them singletons, with roughly 14% in the top ten. The clonotype originates from an elderly woman in good health. The chain joins TRBV10-3 to TRBJ2-1; 9 bases are a match to TRBD1. Material: blood. CDR3 amino acids: CAISASDRGTWEEQFF. CDR3 nucleotides: TGTGCCATCAGTGCCTCGGACAGGGGCACTTGGGAGGAGCAGTTCTTC.